Shown below are 22 T cell receptor beta chains from a single sample sequenced in a study of low-dose radiotherapy and immunotherapy resistance in tumors. TRAV- and TRBV-specific primers were used for first-strand cDNA, which covered alpha and beta chains. The authors ran roughly 20 PCR cycles to amplify TCRs with a constant-region primer and V-primer adapter. MiXCR, run by TCRdb on the reads, gives a single entry per CDR3 protein. The sample lists tens of thousands of distinct CDR3 sequences; roughly 20% were seen once. Time point given: after trial treatment. Treatment of the sample: LDRT plus nivolumab, ipilimumab, low-dose cyclophosphamide and aspirin (RACIN trial). The sequences come from PBMCs, collected after low-dose radiotherapy plus immunotherapy. All receptors derive from a female donor with ovarian cancer.

The V call is TRBV20-1, the J call TRBJ1-3, with D hard to call. Trimming removed 5 bases at V and 8 bases at J, with 16 bases between. Germline CDR1 DFQATT, CDR2 SNEGSKA (reference sequence). The CDR3 is made up of 13 amino acids. The chain's CDR3 is CSAAADGGDTIYF. The CDR3 nucleotides are TGCAGTGCTGCCGCCGACGGCGGAGACACCATATATTTT.

This clonotype was observed many times. This chain uses TRBV29-1 with TRBJ2-7; 7 nucleotides line up with TRBD2. The CDR3 sequence is 13 residues long. Germline-derived CDR1 and CDR2 are SQVTM and ANQGSEA. V shed 4 bases and J 3 bases; nucleotides not matched to a gene: 6. The CDR3 here is CSVVGGSGYEQYF. For the CDR3, the DNA is TGCAGCGTTGTCGGCGGGAGTGGCTACGAGCAGTACTTC.

This clonotype was counted at least ten times. V is TRBV19 and J is TRBJ1-1; perhaps TRBD1 as D (5 bases). The CDR3 is made up of 17 amino acids. Per germline, CDR1 LNHDA and CDR2 SQIVND (reference sequence). The V end lost 4 bases, the J end lost 1 base, and 19 bases lay between the germline ends. The CDR3 sequence is CASSKRGDSMWNTEAFF. The CDR3 bases are TGTGCCAGTAGTAAACGCGGGGACTCAATGTGGAACACTGAAGCTTTCTTT.

This clonotype was seen at least ten times. The V gene is TRBV30, the J gene TRBJ2-1, with a weak D call TRBD2 (6 bases). The CDR3 length is 13 residues. With 6 bases removed from V and 0 bases from J, the gap between germline ends came to 9 bases. Looked up from germline, CDR1 is GTSNPN and CDR2 is SVGIG (reference sequence). The CDR3 sequence: CACSGSSYNEQFF. DNA for the CDR3: TGTGCCTGTTCCGGGAGCTCCTACAATGAGCAGTTCTTC.

By share of the sample, this clonotype is medium-sized. The chain has TRBV5-4 and TRBJ2-6; 8 bases fit TRBD1. The CDR3 length is 19 residues. V gave up 5 bases and J gave up 0 bases; unmatched junction bases: 13. Germline V CDR1 and CDR2: SGHNT, YYREEE (reference sequence). Here the CDR3 reads CASRPPPTGGTSGANVLTF. Here the CDR3 DNA reads TGTGCCAGCAGGCCCCCTCCTACAGGGGGGACCTCTGGGGCCAACGTCCTGACTTTC.

This sequence joins TRBV5-5 and TRBJ1-1; D not resolved. CDR1 is SGHKS and CDR2 is YYEKEE in the germline V gene (reference sequence). This CDR3 contains 13 residues. V was clipped by 4 bases and J by 4 bases, with 11 bases between them. This chain's CDR3 is CASSLYDGTEAFF. For the CDR3, the DNA is TGTGCCAGCAGCCTTTATGATGGCACTGAAGCTTTCTTT.

The sample holds many counts of this clonotype. The chain carries TRBV7-3 and TRBJ1-2; 7 nucleotides agree with TRBD1. The CDR3 extends over 12 amino acids. Trimming at V came to 4 bases and at J to 9 bases, leaving 5 bases not matched to a gene. Germline values: CDR1 SGHTA, CDR2 FQGTGA. The chain's CDR3 is CASSSQGGSYTF. CDR3 DNA sequence: TGTGCCAGCAGCTCCCAGGGGGGGAGCTACACCTTC.

This clonotype qualifies as medium-sized. The chain couples TRBV28 to TRBJ2-7; D might be TRBD1 (5 bases). Deletions cut 5 bases from V and 6 bases from J, with 14 bases between. CDR3 length: 13 amino acids. The germline V gene encodes CDR1 MDHEN and CDR2 SYDVKM. CDR3 DNA: TGTGCCAGCAGTAGGGCAGGGTGGGTCGAGCAGTACTTC. Encoded protein: CASSRAGWVEQYF.

About this clonotype: A far larger clone is one nucleotide away, so this likely arose from a read error. CDR3: CSVVGGQGADNEQYF. The CDR3 bases are TGCAGCGTTGTGGGTGGACAGGGGGCGGACAATGAGCAGTACTTC. The V gene is TRBV29-1, the J gene TRBJ2-7, with 11 bases matching TRBD1. This CDR3 comprises 15 residues. Trimming took 4 bases from V and 7 from J; bases not matched to a gene: 12. Germline values: CDR1 SQVTM, CDR2 ANQGSEA.

This clonotype was observed at least ten times. The genes are TRBV30 and TRBJ1-5; D possibly corresponds to TRBD1 (6 bases). The CDR3 has 15 amino acids. With 0 bases removed from V and 1 base from J, the gap between germline ends came to 10 bases. The germline V gene encodes CDR1 GTSNPN and CDR2 SVGIG (reference sequence). This CDR3 reads CAWSVGGSSNQPQHF. DNA for the CDR3: TGTGCCTGGAGTGTAGGGGGGTCGAGCAATCAGCCCCAGCATTTT.

The chain couples TRBV27 to TRBJ2-1; 8 positions agree with TRBD2. The CDR3 spans 16 residues. The germline gives CDR1 MNHEY, CDR2 SMNVEV (reference sequence). V dropped 4 bases and J dropped 4; count of bases not matched to a gene: 9. This CDR3 reads CASSSRAGVLYNEQFF. The CDR3 bases are TGTGCCAGCAGTTCCAGAGCGGGAGTATTGTACAATGAGCAGTTCTTC.

This clonotype was seen many times. J is TRBJ2-1 and V is TRBV20-1, with TRBD2 identical over 9 bases. CDR3 length equals 15 residues. The ends lost 5 bases at V and 2 bases at J; junction bases unmatched: 7. Germline CDR1 is DFQATT and CDR2 is SNEGSKA (reference sequence). The DNA for the CDR3 is TGCAGTGCTCAGAGGGGACTAGCTCCCTACAATGAGCAGTTCTTC. Amino acids: CSAQRGLAPYNEQFF.

This clonotype was counted many times. The chain combines TRBV5-1 with TRBJ2-1; D assignment may be TRBD1 or TRBD2 (5 bases each). The CDR3 runs 12 residues. Germline loops: CDR1 SGHRS, CDR2 YFSETQ. Between the trimmed V and J ends, which lost 0 bases and 7 bases, there was a span of 5 bases. The CDR3 bases are TGCGCCAGCAGCTTGGGGGGGAATGAGCAGTTCTTC. It specifies CASSLGGNEQFF.

This clonotype was seen ten or more times. The V gene is TRBV6-2 or TRBV6-3, the J gene TRBJ2-7, with TRBD2 as a possible D gene (5 bases). The CDR3 has 15 amino acids. V dropped 5 bases and J dropped 0 bases, with 14 bases sitting between them. Per the germline V gene, CDR1 is MNHEY and CDR2 is SVGEGT. The CDR3 here is CASSGMEALSYEQYF. In DNA, the CDR3 is TGTGCCAGCAGTGGGATGGAGGCCCTCTCCTACGAGCAGTACTTC.

The chain employs TRBV28 and TRBJ2-2; 11 nucleotides align to TRBD1. The junction had 5 bases not matched to a gene; V was cut back by 2 bases and J by 6 bases. CDR1 is MDHEN and CDR2 is SYDVKM in the germline V gene. The length of the CDR3 is 16 residues. CDR3 bases: TGTGCCAGCAGTTTAACCGGACAGGGGGCGGCCGGGGAGCTGTTTTTT. Translation: CASSLTGQGAAGELFF.

The rearrangement links TRBV7-9 to TRBJ1-1; tentative D call: TRBD1 (6 bases). CDR3 size: 14 residues. The germline V gene encodes CDR1 SEHNR and CDR2 FQNEAQ (reference sequence). Trimming stripped 3 bases from V and 11 bases from J, with 19 bases between. CDR3 bases: TGTGCCAGCAGCTTCGATTTAGGGGGATCTCAGGCTTTCTTT. Its translation is CASSFDLGGSQAFF.

This clonotype was seen at least ten times. V and J are TRBV5-4 and TRBJ2-5; 10 bases are shared with TRBD1. Germline CDR1 SGHNT, CDR2 YYREEE (reference sequence). CDR3 size: 15 residues. J gave up 5 bases and V 0 bases, and 4 bases lay outside the gene matches. In DNA, the CDR3 is TGTGCCAGCAGCTTGGGGACAGGGGGACGTGAGACCCAGTACTTC. Protein: CASSLGTGGRETQYF. Using reference TRBV5-4 and TRBJ2-5 for the parts outside the CDR3, the full variable domain is ETGVTQSPTHLIKTRGQQVTLRCSSQSGHNTVSWYQQALGQGPQFIFQYYREEENGRGNFPPRFSGLQFPNYSSELNVNALELDDSALYLCASSLGTGGRETQYFGPGTRLLVL.

This clonotype has ten or more counts. The chain recombines TRBV19 with TRBJ2-4, with TRBD2 as a possible D gene (6 bases). This CDR3 is built from 15 residues. The ends were cut back, 1 base at V and 5 bases at J, with 12 bases in the middle. Germline CDR1 and CDR2: LNHDA and SQIVND (reference sequence). The CDR3 protein is CASSIVAGPQNIQYF. The CDR3 nucleotides are TGTGCCAGTAGTATAGTTGCGGGACCCCAAAACATTCAGTACTTC.

This clonotype was counted ten times or more. V and J are TRBV12-3 or TRBV12-4 and TRBJ2-7, with 8 bases that match TRBD1. CDR3 length: 13 residues. J lost 6 bases, V lost 5 bases, and 6 bases had no gene match. The CDR3 region has the DNA TGTGCCAGCAGTCCCCCGACAGGGGTCGAGCAGTACTTC. This translates into CASSPPTGVEQYF.

This clonotype was seen many times. The chain uses TRBV6-5 and TRBJ2-7, with D possibly being TRBD1 (6 bases). Per the germline V gene, CDR1 is MNHEY and CDR2 is SVGAGI. The CDR3 is 14 residues long. Trimming stripped 0 bases from V and 4 bases from J, with 10 bases between. CDR3 residues: CASSYSDRVYEQYF. In DNA, the CDR3 is TGTGCCAGCAGTTACTCGGACAGAGTTTACGAGCAGTACTTC.

Ten or more counts support this clonotype. This chain connects TRBV27 to TRBJ2-3; D assignment may be TRBD1 or TRBD2 (5 bases each). V lost 0 bases, J lost 2 bases, and 6 bases lay in between. CDR1 is MNHEY and CDR2 is SMNVEV in the germline V gene (reference sequence). The CDR3 length is 14 residues. The CDR3 sequence is CASSLSGTTDTQYF. CDR3 nucleotide sequence: TGTGCCAGCAGTTTATCAGGGACCACAGATACGCAGTATTTT.

This clonotype has ten or more counts. The chain carries TRBV5-4 and TRBJ2-3; the D gene could be TRBD1 or TRBD2 (5 bases each). Germline assignment: CDR1 SGHNT and CDR2 YYREEE (reference sequence). Trimming shortened V by 3 bases and J by 5 bases, and 16 bases separated the two germline ends. The CDR3 has 15 amino acids. This CDR3 is CASSSTQQGVDTQYF. CDR3 in DNA: TGTGCCAGCAGCTCTACTCAGCAGGGAGTAGATACGCAGTATTTT.